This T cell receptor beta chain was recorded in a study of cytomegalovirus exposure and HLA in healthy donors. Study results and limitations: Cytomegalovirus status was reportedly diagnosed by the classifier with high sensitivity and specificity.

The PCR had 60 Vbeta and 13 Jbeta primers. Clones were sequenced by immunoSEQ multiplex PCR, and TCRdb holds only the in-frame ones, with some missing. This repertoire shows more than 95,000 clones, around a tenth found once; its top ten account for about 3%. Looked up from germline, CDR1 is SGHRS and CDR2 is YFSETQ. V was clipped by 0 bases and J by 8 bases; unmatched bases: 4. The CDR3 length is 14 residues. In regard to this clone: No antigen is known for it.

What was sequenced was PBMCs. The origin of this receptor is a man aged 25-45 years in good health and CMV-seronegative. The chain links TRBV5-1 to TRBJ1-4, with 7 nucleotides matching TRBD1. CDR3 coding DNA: TGCGCCAGCAGCTTGGGGGACAGAGACGAAAAACTGTTTTTT. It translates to CASSLGDRDEKLFF.